This T cell receptor (beta chain) was identified in a study of T cell clonality in common variable immunodeficiency. Study-wide findings and caveats: Compared with healthy controls, CVID subjects showed increased TCRbeta clonality, mostly in about a third. Common variable immunodeficiency TCR beta sequences reportedly had fewer deletions and N-nucleotide insertions.

The method was immunoSEQ multiplex PCR; TCRdb's version includes in-frame clones alone and lacks a portion of them. This sample includes 40,000 to 45,000 clones with no singletons; its ten biggest clones take up approximately 2.9%. This clone occurred a few times. Its target is not known. The source is a person between 18 and 75 years old in good health. Material: peripheral blood mononuclear cells.

The CDR3: CASSESAGQGGNTIYF. The DNA read from the CDR3 is TGTGCCAGCAGTGAATCCGCGGGACAGGGTGGAAACACC. The chain combines TRBV6-1 with TRBJ1-3, with 9 positions matching TRBD1. The read halts 3 residues ahead of the CDR3 end, with the missing end drawn from the germline J gene. The CDR3 covers 16 residues. Germline V gene data show CDR1 as MNHNS and CDR2 as SASEGT. After removal of 2 bases from V and 3 bases from J, the junction contained 5 bases not matched to a gene.